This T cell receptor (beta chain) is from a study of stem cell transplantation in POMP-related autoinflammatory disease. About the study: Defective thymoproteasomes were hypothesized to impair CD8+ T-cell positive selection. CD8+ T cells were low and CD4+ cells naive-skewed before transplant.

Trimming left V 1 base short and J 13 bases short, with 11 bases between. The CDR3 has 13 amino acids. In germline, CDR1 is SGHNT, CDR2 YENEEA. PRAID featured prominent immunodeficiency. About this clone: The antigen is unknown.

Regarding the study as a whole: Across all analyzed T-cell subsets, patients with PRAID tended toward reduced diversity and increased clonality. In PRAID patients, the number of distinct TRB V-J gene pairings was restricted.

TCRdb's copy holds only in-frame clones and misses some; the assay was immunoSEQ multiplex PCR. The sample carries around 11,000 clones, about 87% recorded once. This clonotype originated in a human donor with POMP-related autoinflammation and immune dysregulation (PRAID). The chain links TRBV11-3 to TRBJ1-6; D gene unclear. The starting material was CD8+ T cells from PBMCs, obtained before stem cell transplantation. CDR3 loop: CASSLGALGPLHF. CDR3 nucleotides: TGTGCCAGCAGCTTAGGGGCCCTGGGTCCCCTCCACTTT. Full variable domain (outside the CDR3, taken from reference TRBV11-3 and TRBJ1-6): EAGVVQSPRYKIIEKKQPVAFWCNPISGHNTLYWYLQNLGQGPELLIRYENEEAVDDSQLPKDRFSAERLKGVDSTLKIQPAELGDSAVYLCASSLGALGPLHFGNGTRLTVT.